A single sample gave rise to the 8 T cell receptor beta chains below, sequenced in a study of OX40 agonist ivuxolimab in advanced cancers. Profiled with immunoSEQ multiplex PCR; TCRdb holds only in-frame clones, not every one. Among 91,000 or so clones listed, just over 85% were seen once. This specimen was CD4+ or CD8+ T cells sorted from blood, taken in a trial of the OX40 agonist ivuxolimab. These receptors all come from an adult with an advanced solid tumor such as melanoma, head and neck, liver or kidney cancer.

V usage is TRBV6-1 and J usage is TRBJ1-2, with D possibly TRBD1 on 5 matching bases. Per germline, CDR1 MNHNS and CDR2 SASEGT. The CDR3 sequence is 14 residues long. Trimming removed 4 bases from V and 2 bases from J, with 11 bases in between. The CDR3 region has the DNA TGTGCCAGCAGTGGGGACGGACGGAACTATGGCTACACCTTC. This codes for CASSGDGRNYGYTF.

V is TRBV27 and J is TRBJ2-7; D remains unclear. Trimming left V 5 bases short and J 5 bases short, with 22 bases between. The CDR3 loop spans 16 amino acids. CDR1 MNHEY and CDR2 SMNVEV come from the germline V gene (reference sequence). The CDR3 nucleotides are TGTGCCAGCAGTGCGACCCCCGGGCTCTCCCGGGACGAGCAGTACTTC. It encodes CASSATPGLSRDEQYF.

V gene TRBV28 combines with J gene TRBJ1-1; D is perhaps TRBD1 (5 bases). The CDR3 is 13 amino acids. Looked up from germline, CDR1 is MDHEN and CDR2 is SYDVKM. V was shortened by 8 bases and J by 5 bases, with 15 bases between the two germline ends. The CDR3 loop is CASSWGEGTEAFF. The CDR3 DNA follows: TGTGCCAGCTCATGGGGGGAGGGGACTGAAGCTTTCTTT.

The chain recombines TRBV5-4 with TRBJ2-5, with a tentative D call TRBD1 (6 bases). Trimming removed 4 bases from V and 3 bases from J, with 13 bases in between. Germline-derived CDR1 and CDR2 are SGHNT and YYREEE (reference sequence). The CDR3 loop spans 14 amino acids. This CDR3 is CASSLGGDKETQYF. The CDR3 DNA reads TGTGCCAGCAGCCTAGGTGGGGACAAAGAGACCCAGTACTTC.

The genes are TRBV11-2 and TRBJ1-5, with TRBD1 matching over 10 bases. CDR1 and CDR2 (germline): SGHAT, FQNNGV. Losses at the gene ends were 11 bases for V and 4 bases for J; bases not matched to a gene: 2. CDR3 length equals 12 residues. CDR3 sequence reads: CADRGPNQPQHF. The CDR3 coding sequence is TGTGCCGACAGGGGGCCTAATCAGCCCCAGCATTTT.

This clone showed up just once. The chain joins TRBV5-1 to TRBJ1-2, with TRBD1 matching 7 bases. The CDR3 runs 14 residues. V lost 2 bases and J lost 6; bases outside the gene matches: 7. CDR1 SGHRS and CDR2 YFSETQ come from the germline V gene. The CDR3: CASSLDRVLDGYTF. The CDR3 DNA reads TGCGCCAGCAGCTTAGACAGGGTCTTGGATGGCTACACCTTC.

This chain connects TRBV6-6 to TRBJ1-5, with D possibly TRBD1 on 5 matching bases. This CDR3 is 13 amino acids long. Germline V gene data show CDR1 as MNHNY and CDR2 as SVGAGI (reference sequence). The ends were cut back, 2 bases at V and 6 bases at J, with 8 bases in the middle. For the CDR3, the DNA is TGTGCCAGCAGTTACGAAGGGACTCAGCCCCAGCATTTT. Translating gives CASSYEGTQPQHF.

The chain uses TRBV7-2 and TRBJ2-5; D may be TRBD2 (6 bases). The V end was cut by 5 bases, the J end by 8 bases, with 15 bases between. The germline V gene encodes CDR1 SGHTA and CDR2 FQGNSA. The CDR3 is made up of 13 amino acids. CDR3 DNA sequence: TGTGCCAGCAGCCAAGGGGACTCCCAAACCCAGTACTTC. Translating it yields CASSQGDSQTQYF.